A selection of T cell receptor beta chains follows, all from one sample in a study of CD8+ T cells in alopecia areata. Assay: immunoSEQ multiplex PCR; the TCRdb copy retains only in-frame clones and omits some. The sample shows 150,000 to 250,000 clones, roughly three fifths of them seen only once. The sample in question was CD4+ T cells sorted from blood, obtained at week 4, from a patient treated with tofacitinib. The receptors were gathered from a human donor with alopecia areata. Each CDR3 is given with its conserved first and last residue. The D gene is left open where the match is weak. Clone size is shown for a subset of rows, as once, few, many or a class of expanded clone.

NA	NA	TRBV5-6	TRBJ1-6	CASSLDRKLNSPLHF	TGTGCCAGCAGCTTGGACAGAAAACTGAATTCACCCCTCCACTTT
NA	few	TRBV29-1	TRBJ2-7	CSVVLGYEQYF	TGCAGCGTTGTTCTCGGGTACGAGCAGTACTTC
NA	NA	TRBV29-1	TRBJ2-7	CSVERVGRGGASYEQYF	TGCAGCGTTGAAAGGGTTGGTAGGGGTGGAGCGAGCTACGAGCAGTACTTC
TRBD1	NA	TRBV5-1	TRBJ2-3	CASSYGTGGTDTQYF	TGCGCCAGCAGCTACGGGACAGGGGGCACAGATACGCAGTATTTT
NA	NA	TRBV10-3	TRBJ2-7	CATCRGNTYEQYF	TGTGCCACCTGCAGAGGGAATACCTACGAGCAGTACTTC
TRBD1	few	TRBV4-1	TRBJ1-2	CASSQDPGTAGGGYTF	TGCGCCAGCAGCCAGGATCCCGGGACAGCCGGAGGCGGCTACACCTTC
NA	few	TRBV10-3	TRBJ2-3	CAISESTRAGSSTDTQYF	TGTGCCATCAGTGAGTCGACTCGGGCGGGAAGTAGCACAGATACGCAGTATTTT
NA	few	TRBV5-8	TRBJ1-5	CASSLGHNQPQHF	TGTGCCAGCAGCCTTGGACACAATCAGCCCCAGCATTTT
NA	few	TRBV29-1	TRBJ2-3	CSVERLGGGDTQYF	TGCAGCGTTGAACGGTTAGGGGGGGGAGATACGCAGTATTTT
NA	NA	TRBV30	TRBJ2-3	CAWSVGPEVVDTQYF	TGTGCCTGGAGTGTAGGCCCGGAAGTGGTAGATACGCAGTATTTT
TRBD1	few	TRBV28	TRBJ2-2	CASSSNPGTGVNTGELFF	TGTGCCAGCAGTTCCAATCCCGGGACAGGGGTGAACACCGGGGAGCTGTTTTTT
TRBD2	NA	TRBV7-9	TRBJ2-3	CASSLSIAGTTDTQYF	TGTGCCAGCAGCTTATCCATAGCGGGGACCACAGATACGCAGTATTTT
NA	NA	TRBV29-1	TRBJ2-1	CSVDPNEQFF	TGCAGCGTTGACCCCAATGAGCAGTTCTTC
TRBD1	few	TRBV25-1	TRBJ2-5	CASSEYWRMGQGETQYF	TGTGCCAGCAGTGAATATTGGAGAATGGGACAGGGGGAGACCCAGTACTTC
NA	NA	TRBV6-5	TRBJ2-7	CASSYSRVSSYEQYF	TGTGCCAGCAGTTACTCGAGGGTCTCCTCCTACGAGCAGTACTTC
TRBD1	NA	TRBV2	TRBJ1-2	CASSDITGATWRYTF	TGTGCCAGCAGTGATATTACAGGGGCCACCTGGCGCTACACCTTC
NA	once	TRBV5-1	TRBJ1-5	CASSLGSGNQPQHF	TGCGCCAGCAGCTTGGGGAGTGGCAATCAGCCCCAGCATTTT
TRBD1	NA	TRBV11-2	TRBJ2-5	CASSRPGGQVGGQYF	TGTGCCAGCAGCCGTCCAGGGGGCCAGGTTGGGGGCCAGTACTTC
NA	NA	TRBV7-9	TRBJ2-5	CASSPSRETQYF	TGTGCCAGCAGCCCTTCACGAGAGACCCAGTACTTC
NA	few	TRBV29-1	TRBJ2-1	CSVEVGRGASYNEQFF	TGCAGCGTTGAAGTTGGTCGGGGGGCCTCCTACAATGAGCAGTTCTTC
NA	NA	TRBV5-1	TRBJ1-1	CASSPLGRTEAFF	TGCGCCAGCAGCCCCCTCGGCCGAACTGAAGCTTTCTTT
TRBD2	NA	TRBV29-1	TRBJ2-1	CSVDGLAGGPGNEQFF	TGCAGCGTTGACGGACTAGCGGGGGGGCCGGGTAATGAGCAGTTCTTC
NA	NA	TRBV29-1	TRBJ2-1	CSVEQAGNEQFF	TGCAGCGTTGAACAGGCGGGGAATGAGCAGTTCTTC
NA	NA	TRBV19	TRBJ1-5	CASSIVGGVGNQPQHF	TGTGCCAGTAGTATAGTCGGAGGGGTCGGCAATCAGCCCCAGCATTTT
NA	NA	TRBV5-1	TRBJ2-4	CASSGPDLLNIQYF	TGCGCCAGCAGCGGCCCGGATCTCCTAAACATTCAGTACTTC
TRBD1	NA	TRBV29-1	TRBJ2-1	CSALGVGQGGEQFF	TGCAGCGCCCTAGGGGTCGGACAGGGGGGTGAGCAGTTCTTC
NA	NA	TRBV2	TRBJ2-5	CASRQGLGETQYF	TGTGCCAGCAGGCAGGGTCTTGGGGAGACCCAGTACTTC
NA	NA	TRBV25-1	TRBJ1-2	CASSESMGTSGYTF	TGTGCCAGCAGTGAATCGATGGGGACTAGTGGCTACACCTTC
NA	NA	TRBV5-1	TRBJ2-3	CASSLESSHDTQYF	TGCGCCAGCAGCTTGGAGTCTAGCCATGATACGCAGTATTTT
NA	NA	TRBV5-1	TRBJ1-1	CASSLDARGNTEAFF	TGCGCCAGCAGCTTGGATGCCAGGGGTAACACTGAAGCTTTCTTT
NA	NA	TRBV2	TRBJ2-3	CASRARGTTDTQYF	TGTGCCAGCAGGGCCCGAGGAACTACAGATACGCAGTATTTT
NA	NA	TRBV29-1	TRBJ2-6	CSVVGTSPGANVLTF	TGCAGCGTTGTCGGGACGTCCCCTGGGGCCAACGTCCTGACTTTC
NA	few	TRBV18	TRBJ1-5	CASSPMNDNQPQHF	TGTGCCAGCTCACCAATGAACGACAATCAGCCCCAGCATTTT
NA	once	TRBV7-2	TRBJ2-7	CASSLAVQGSYEQYF	TGTGCCAGCAGCTTAGCGGTCCAGGGCTCCTACGAGCAGTACTTC
NA	few	TRBV7-9	TRBJ1-5	CASSTGWGQPQHF	TGTGCCAGCAGCACAGGTTGGGGTCAGCCCCAGCATTTT
NA	NA	TRBV6-5	TRBJ2-1	CASSYSGSTGANEQFF	TGTGCCAGCAGTTACTCGGGCTCAACGGGGGCCAATGAGCAGTTCTTC
NA	NA	TRBV27	TRBJ1-1	CASSLRGLNTEAFF	TGTGCCAGCAGTTTACGGGGGCTTAACACTGAAGCTTTCTTT